The clone carrying this T cell receptor beta chain has only a few counts. The antigen is undetermined. Unique molecular identifiers tagged the TCR beta cDNA libraries. TCRdb re-called the PCR reads with MiXCR, one entry per CDR3 protein. The sample contains over 250,000 distinct CDR3 sequences, approximately 34% of which appear only once. The entry originates in a study of post-analysis software for immune sequencing data. Points from the study as a whole: Samples prepared in the same batch strongly co-clustered by F measure. Normalized Chao1 diversity in multiple sclerosis patients fell significantly below that of controls. Relative to controls, patients had 4 or 5 TRBV segments at higher frequency, with TRBV5-6, TRBV5-1 and TRBV20-1 among these.

V was clipped by 5 bases and J by 4 bases, with 21 bases between them. There are 16 residues in the CDR3. Germline loops: CDR1 MNHEY, CDR2 SMNVEV (reference sequence). This rearrangement joins TRBV27 to TRBJ2-7; D remains unclear. The receptor was derived from a girl aged 5 to 17 with multiple sclerosis. The sample comprised blood. CDR3 coding DNA: TGTGCCAGCAGTCTCATCGTTGGCGGAATCTATTACGAGCAGTACTTC. Translation: CASSLIVGGIYYEQYF.